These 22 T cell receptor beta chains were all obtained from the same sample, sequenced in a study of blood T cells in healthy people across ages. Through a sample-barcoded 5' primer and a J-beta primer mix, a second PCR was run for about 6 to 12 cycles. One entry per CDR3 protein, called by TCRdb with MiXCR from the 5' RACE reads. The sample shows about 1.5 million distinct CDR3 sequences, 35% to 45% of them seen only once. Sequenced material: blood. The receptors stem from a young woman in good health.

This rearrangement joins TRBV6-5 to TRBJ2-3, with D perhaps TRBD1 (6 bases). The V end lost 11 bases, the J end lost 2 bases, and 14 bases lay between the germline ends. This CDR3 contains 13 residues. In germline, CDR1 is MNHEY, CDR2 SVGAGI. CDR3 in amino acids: CAVRWGHTDTQYF. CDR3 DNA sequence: TGTGCCGTTAGATGGGGGCACACAGATACGCAGTATTTT.

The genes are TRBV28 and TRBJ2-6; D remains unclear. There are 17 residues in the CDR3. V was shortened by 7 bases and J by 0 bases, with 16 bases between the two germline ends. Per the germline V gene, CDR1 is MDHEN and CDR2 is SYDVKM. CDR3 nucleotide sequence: TGTGCCAGCATCTCGGTAGGGCGAAGCTCTGGGGCCAACGTCCTGACTTTC. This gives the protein CASISVGRSSGANVLTF.

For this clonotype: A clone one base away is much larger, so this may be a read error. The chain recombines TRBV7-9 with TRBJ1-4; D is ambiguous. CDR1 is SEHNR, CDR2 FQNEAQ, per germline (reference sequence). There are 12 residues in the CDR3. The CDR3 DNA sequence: TGTTCCTCATCACGTCCGAATGAAAAACTGTTTTTT. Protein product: CSSSRPNEKLFF.

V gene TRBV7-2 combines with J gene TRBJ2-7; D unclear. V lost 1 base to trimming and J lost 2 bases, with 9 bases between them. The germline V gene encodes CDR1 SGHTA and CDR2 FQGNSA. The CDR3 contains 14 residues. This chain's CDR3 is CASSLVTLTYEQYF. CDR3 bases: TGTGCCAGCAGCTTAGTCACCTTGACCTACGAGCAGTACTTC. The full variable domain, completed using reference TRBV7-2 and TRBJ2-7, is GAGVSQSPSNKVTEKGKDVELRCDPISGHTALYWYRQSLGQGLEFLIYFQGNSAPDKSGLPSDRFSAERTGGSVSTLTIQRTQQEDSAVYLCASSLVTLTYEQYFGPGTRLTVT.

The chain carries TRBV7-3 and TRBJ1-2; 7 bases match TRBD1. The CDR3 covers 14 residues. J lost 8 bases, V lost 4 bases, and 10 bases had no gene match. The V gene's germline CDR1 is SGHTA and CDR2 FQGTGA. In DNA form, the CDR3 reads TGTGCCAGCAGCTCCACTAACAGGGGTGGAGGCTACACCTTC. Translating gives CASSSTNRGGGYTF.

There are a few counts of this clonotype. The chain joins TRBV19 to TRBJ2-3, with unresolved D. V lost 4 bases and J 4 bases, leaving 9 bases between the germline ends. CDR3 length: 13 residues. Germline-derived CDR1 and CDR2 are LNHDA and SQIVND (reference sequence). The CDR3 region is CASSRASADTQYF. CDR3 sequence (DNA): TGTGCCAGTAGTAGGGCCTCCGCAGATACGCAGTATTTT.

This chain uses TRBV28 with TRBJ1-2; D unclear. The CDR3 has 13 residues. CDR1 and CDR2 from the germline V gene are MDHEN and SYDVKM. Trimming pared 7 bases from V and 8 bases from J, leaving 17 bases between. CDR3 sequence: CASTQSGSGGYTF. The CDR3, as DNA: TGTGCCAGCACTCAATCGGGCTCGGGGGGCTACACCTTC.

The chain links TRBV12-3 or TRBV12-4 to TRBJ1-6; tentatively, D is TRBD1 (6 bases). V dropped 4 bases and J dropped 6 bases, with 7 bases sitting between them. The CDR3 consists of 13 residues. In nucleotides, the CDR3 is TGTGCCAGCAGTTGGACAGTTAATTCACCCCTCCACTTT. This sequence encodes CASSWTVNSPLHF.

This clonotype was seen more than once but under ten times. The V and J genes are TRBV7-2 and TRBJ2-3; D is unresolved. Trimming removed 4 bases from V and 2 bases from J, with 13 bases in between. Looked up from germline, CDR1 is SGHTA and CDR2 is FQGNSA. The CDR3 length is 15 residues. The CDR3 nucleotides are TGTGCCAGCAGCTGGGCGTTAAGGGACACAGATACGCAGTATTTT. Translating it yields CASSWALRDTDTQYF.

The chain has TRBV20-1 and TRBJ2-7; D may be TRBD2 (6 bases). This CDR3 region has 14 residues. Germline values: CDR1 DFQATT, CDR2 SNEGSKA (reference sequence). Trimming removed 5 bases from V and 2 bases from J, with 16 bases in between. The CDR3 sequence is CSAGDSRVTYEQYF. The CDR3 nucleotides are TGCAGTGCTGGGGACTCTAGGGTAACCTACGAGCAGTACTTC.

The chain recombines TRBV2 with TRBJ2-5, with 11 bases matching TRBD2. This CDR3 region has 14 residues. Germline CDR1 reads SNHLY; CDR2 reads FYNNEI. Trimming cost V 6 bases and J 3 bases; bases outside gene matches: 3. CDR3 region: CASRLAGGEETQYF. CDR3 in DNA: TGTGCCAGCAGGCTAGCGGGGGGAGAAGAGACCCAGTACTTC.

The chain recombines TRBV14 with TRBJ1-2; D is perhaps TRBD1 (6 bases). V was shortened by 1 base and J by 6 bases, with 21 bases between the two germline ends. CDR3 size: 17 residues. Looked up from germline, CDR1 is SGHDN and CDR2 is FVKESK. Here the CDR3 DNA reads TGTGCCAGCAGCCAAGGAAAAGGTTCAGGGAGGGGGAATGGCTACACCTTC. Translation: CASSQGKGSGRGNGYTF. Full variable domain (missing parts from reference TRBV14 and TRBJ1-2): EAGVTQFPSHSVIEKGQTVTLRCDPISGHDNLYWYRRVMGKEIKFLLHFVKESKQDESGMPNNRFLAERTGGTYSTLKVQPAELEDSGVYFCASSQGKGSGRGNGYTFGSGTRLTVV.

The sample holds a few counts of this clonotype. CDR3 loop: CATRDGTPYNSPLHF. CDR3 nucleotides: TGTGCCACCAGAGACGGGACACCCTATAATTCACCCCTCCACTTT. This chain links TRBV15 with TRBJ1-6; tentatively, D is TRBD1 (6 bases). This CDR3 has 15 residues. Trimming cost V 6 bases and J 2 bases, with 11 bases left between them. Per germline, CDR1 LNHNV and CDR2 YYDKDF (reference sequence).

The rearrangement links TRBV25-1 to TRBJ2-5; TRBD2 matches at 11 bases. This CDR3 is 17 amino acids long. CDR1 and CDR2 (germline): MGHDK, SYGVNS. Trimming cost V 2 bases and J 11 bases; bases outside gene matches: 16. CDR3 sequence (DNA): TGTGCCAGCAGTGAACTTATAGCGGGAGGGCTGTACAATGAGCAGTACTTC. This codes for CASSELIAGGLYNEQYF. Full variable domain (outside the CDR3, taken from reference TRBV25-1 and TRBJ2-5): EADIYQTPRYLVIGTGKKITLECSQTMGHDKMYWYQQDPGMELHLIHYSYGVNSTEKGDLSSESTVSRIRTEHFPLTLESARPSHTSQYLCASSELIAGGLYNEQYFGPGTRLLVL.

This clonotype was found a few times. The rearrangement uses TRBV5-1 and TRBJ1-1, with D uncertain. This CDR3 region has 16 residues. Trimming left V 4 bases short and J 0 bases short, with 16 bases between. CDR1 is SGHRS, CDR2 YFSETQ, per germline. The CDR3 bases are TGCGCCAGCAGCCCCGGTTCCGGAGGCCTGAACACTGAAGCTTTCTTT. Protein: CASSPGSGGLNTEAFF.

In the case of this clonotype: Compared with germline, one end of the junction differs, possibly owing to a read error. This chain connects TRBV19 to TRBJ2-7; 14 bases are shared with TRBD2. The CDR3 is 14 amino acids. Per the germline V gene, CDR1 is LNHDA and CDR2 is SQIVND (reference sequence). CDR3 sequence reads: CAGSGTSGSYEQYF. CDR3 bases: TGTGCCGGTAGTGGGACTAGCGGGAGCTACGAGCAGTACTTC.

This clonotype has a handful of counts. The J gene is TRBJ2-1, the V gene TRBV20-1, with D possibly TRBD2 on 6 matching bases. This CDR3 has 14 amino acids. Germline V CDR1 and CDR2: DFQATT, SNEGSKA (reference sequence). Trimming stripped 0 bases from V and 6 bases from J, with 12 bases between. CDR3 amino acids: CSAREQLGGNEQFF. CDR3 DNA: TGCAGTGCTAGAGAGCAACTCGGGGGCAATGAGCAGTTCTTC.

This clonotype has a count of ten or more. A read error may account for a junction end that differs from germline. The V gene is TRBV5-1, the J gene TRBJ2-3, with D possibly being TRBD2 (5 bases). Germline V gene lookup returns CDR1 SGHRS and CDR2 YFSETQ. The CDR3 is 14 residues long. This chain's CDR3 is CASSLGGNTDTQYF. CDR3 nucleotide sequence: TGTGCCAGCAGCTTAGGAGGCAACACAGATACGCAGTATTTT.

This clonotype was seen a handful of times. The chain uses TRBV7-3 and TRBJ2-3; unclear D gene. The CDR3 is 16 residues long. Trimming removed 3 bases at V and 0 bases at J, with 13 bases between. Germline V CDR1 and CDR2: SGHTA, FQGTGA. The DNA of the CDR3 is TGTGCCAGCAGCTTGGGGTTCGCGTCTAGCACAGATACGCAGTATTTT. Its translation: CASSLGFASSTDTQYF.

The CDR3 sequence: CASIRDRSSTLHF. For the CDR3, the DNA is TGTGCCAGCATCAGGGACAGGTCGTCAACCCTCCACTTT. The genes are TRBV7-9 and TRBJ1-6, with 8 bases that match TRBD1. There are 13 residues in the CDR3. Losses at the gene ends were 7 bases for V and 14 bases for J; bases not matched to a gene: 10. Germline CDR1 and CDR2: SEHNR and FQNEAQ (reference sequence).

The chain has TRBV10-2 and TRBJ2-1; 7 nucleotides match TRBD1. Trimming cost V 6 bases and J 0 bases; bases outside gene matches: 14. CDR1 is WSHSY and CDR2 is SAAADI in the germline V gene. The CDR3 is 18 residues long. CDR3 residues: CASSPKGRGPSSYNEQFF. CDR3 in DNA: TGCGCCAGCAGCCCCAAGGGAAGGGGGCCTAGCTCCTACAATGAGCAGTTCTTC.

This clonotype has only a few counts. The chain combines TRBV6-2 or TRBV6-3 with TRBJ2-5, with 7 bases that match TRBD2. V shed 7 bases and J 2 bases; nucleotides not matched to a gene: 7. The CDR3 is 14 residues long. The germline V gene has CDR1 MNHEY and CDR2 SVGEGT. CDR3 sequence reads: CASTSGRGQETQYF. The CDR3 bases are TGTGCCAGCACCTCCGGGCGGGGGCAAGAGACCCAGTACTTC.